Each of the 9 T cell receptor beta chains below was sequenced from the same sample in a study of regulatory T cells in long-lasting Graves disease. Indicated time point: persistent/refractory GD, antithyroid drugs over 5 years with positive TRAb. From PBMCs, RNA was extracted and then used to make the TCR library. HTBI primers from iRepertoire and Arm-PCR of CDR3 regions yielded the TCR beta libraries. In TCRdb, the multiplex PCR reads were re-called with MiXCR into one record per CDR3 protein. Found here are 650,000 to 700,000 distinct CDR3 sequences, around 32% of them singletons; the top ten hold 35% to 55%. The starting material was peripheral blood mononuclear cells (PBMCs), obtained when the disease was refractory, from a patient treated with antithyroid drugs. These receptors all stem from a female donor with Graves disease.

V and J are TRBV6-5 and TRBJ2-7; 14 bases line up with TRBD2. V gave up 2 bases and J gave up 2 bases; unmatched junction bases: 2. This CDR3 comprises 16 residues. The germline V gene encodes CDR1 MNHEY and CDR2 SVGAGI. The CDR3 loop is CASSYLTSGRAYEQYF. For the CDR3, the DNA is TGTGCCAGCAGTTACCTGACTAGCGGGAGGGCCTACGAGCAGTACTTC.

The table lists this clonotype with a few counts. Here the CDR3 reads CASSLIRQDGYGYTF. The CDR3 nucleotides read TGTGCCAGCAGCTTAATTCGTCAGGACGGCTATGGCTACACCTTC. The chain has TRBV7-6 and TRBJ1-2; D gene ambiguous. The V and J ends lost 2 bases and 4 bases respectively, with 14 bases between them. The germline V gene has CDR1 SGHVS and CDR2 FNYEAQ. The CDR3 runs 15 residues.

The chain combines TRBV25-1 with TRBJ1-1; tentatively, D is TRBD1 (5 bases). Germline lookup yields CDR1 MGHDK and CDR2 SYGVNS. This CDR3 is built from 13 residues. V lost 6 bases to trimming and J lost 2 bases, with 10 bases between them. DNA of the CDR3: TGTGCCAGCAGCGACCAGGGTAACACTGAAGCTTTCTTT. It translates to CASSDQGNTEAFF.

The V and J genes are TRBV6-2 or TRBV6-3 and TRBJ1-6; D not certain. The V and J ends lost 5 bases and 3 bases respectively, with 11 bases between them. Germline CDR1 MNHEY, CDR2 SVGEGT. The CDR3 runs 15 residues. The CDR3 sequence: CASSERGNYNSPLHF. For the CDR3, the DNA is TGTGCCAGCAGTGAACGTGGGAACTATAATTCACCCCTCCACTTT.

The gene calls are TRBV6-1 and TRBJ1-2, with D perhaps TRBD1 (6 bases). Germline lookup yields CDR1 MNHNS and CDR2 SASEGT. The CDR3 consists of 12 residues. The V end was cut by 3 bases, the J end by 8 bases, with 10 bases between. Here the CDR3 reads CASSENDRGYTF. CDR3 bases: TGTGCCAGCAGTGAGAATGACAGGGGCTACACCTTC.

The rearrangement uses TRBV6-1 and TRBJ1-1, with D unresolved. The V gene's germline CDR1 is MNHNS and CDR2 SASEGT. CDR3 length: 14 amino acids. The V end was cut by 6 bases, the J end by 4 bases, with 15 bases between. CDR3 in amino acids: CASSGPAGFTEAFF. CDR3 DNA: TGTGCCAGCAGCGGGCCAGCGGGGTTCACTGAAGCTTTCTTT.

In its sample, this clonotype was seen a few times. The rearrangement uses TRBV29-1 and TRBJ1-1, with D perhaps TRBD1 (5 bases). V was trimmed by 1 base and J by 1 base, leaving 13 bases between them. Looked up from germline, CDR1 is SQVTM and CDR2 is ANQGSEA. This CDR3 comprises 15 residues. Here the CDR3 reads CSVEASQVRNTEAFF. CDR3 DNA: TGCAGCGTTGAAGCATCACAGGTTAGGAACACTGAAGCTTTCTTT. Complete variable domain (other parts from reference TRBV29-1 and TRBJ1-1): SAVISQKPSRDICQRGTSLTIQCQVDSQVTMMFWYRQQPGQSLTLIATANQGSEATYESGFVIDKFPISRPNLTFSTLTVSNMSPEDSSIYLCSVEASQVRNTEAFFGQGTRLTVV.

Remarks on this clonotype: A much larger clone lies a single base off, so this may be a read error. DNA for the CDR3: TGTGCCAGCAGTTTGACGGGGGGCCCTGGCGGCTACGCCTTC. This sequence encodes CASSLTGGPGGYAF. V usage is TRBV28 and J usage is TRBJ1-2, with D possibly being TRBD1 (6 bases). Germline CDR1 and CDR2: MDHEN and SYDVKM. CDR3 size: 14 residues.

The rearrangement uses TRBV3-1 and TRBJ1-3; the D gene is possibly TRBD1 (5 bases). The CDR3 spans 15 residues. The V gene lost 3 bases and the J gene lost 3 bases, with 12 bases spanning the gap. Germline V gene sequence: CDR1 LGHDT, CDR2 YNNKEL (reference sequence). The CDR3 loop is CASSHQGSRGNTIYF. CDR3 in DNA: TGTGCCAGCAGCCACCAGGGCTCACGTGGAAACACCATATATTTT.